The 27 T cell receptor beta chains below were found in one sample sequenced in a study of blood T cell repertoires in COVID-19. Clones were sequenced by immunoSEQ multiplex PCR, and TCRdb holds only the in-frame ones, with some missing. Among 98,000 or so clones, roughly 84% were seen once, and the ten largest hold roughly 13%. Sample: peripheral blood. All receptors come from a woman in her sixties in a cohort sampled during active or convalescent COVID-19.

The V and J genes are TRBV6-1 and TRBJ2-1, with a tentative D call TRBD1 (6 bases). The CDR3 runs 15 residues. CDR1 and CDR2 from the germline V gene are MNHNS and SASEGT. V was shortened by 3 bases and J by 4 bases, with 13 bases between the two germline ends. The CDR3 protein is CASSDGTPIYNEQFF. The CDR3 coding sequence is TGTGCCAGCAGTGATGGGACACCAATTTACAATGAGCAGTTCTTC.

The chain's CDR3 is CAWSRAGGFGSPLHF. Here the CDR3 DNA reads TGTGCCTGGAGTAGGGCAGGGGGTTTCGGTTCACCCCTCCACTTT. V gene TRBV30 combines with J gene TRBJ1-6; 7 bases are shared with TRBD1. J lost 9 bases, V lost 2 bases, and 10 bases had no gene match. CDR3 size: 15 residues. Germline V lookup: CDR1 GTSNPN, CDR2 SVGIG (reference sequence).

This sequence joins TRBV18 and TRBJ2-3; D not resolved. V was shortened by 2 bases and J by 4 bases, with 7 bases between the two germline ends. The germline CDR1 and CDR2 sequences are KGHSH and LQKENI. CDR3 size: 13 residues. The CDR3 sequence: CASSPVRADTQYF. The CDR3, as DNA: TGTGCCAGCTCACCAGTCCGGGCAGATACGCAGTATTTT.

The rearrangement joins TRBV19 to TRBJ1-2, with 10 bases aligning to TRBD1. This CDR3 comprises 15 residues. The V gene end was trimmed by 5 bases and the J gene end by 5 bases; junction bases not matched to a gene: 8. Germline CDR1 is LNHDA and CDR2 is SQIVND (reference sequence). CDR3 residues: CASSAPGQGIYGYTF. For the CDR3, the DNA is TGTGCCAGTAGTGCACCGGGACAGGGGATTTATGGCTACACCTTC.

The gene calls are TRBV10-1 and TRBJ2-7, with TRBD2 as a possible D gene (5 bases). Trimming left V 8 bases short and J 7 bases short, with 18 bases between. The CDR3 totals 13 residues. CDR1 is WNHNN, CDR2 SYGVQD, per germline (reference sequence). The CDR3 reads CASSRSQTGEQYF. The CDR3 DNA sequence: TGCGCCAGCTCTCGGTCTCAGACGGGAGAGCAGTACTTC.

The chain combines TRBV11-2 with TRBJ2-7; 10 bases are shared with TRBD1. V shed 4 bases, J shed 2 bases, and the junction held 14 bases outside the gene matches. CDR1 and CDR2 from the germline V gene are SGHAT and FQNNGV. The CDR3 totals 18 residues. The CDR3 nucleotides read TGTGCCAGCAGCTCGATTAATCGGGACAGGGGAAGGACCTACGAGCAGTACTTC. Translation: CASSSINRDRGRTYEQYF.

This rearrangement joins TRBV4-1 to TRBJ1-2, with TRBD1 matching 7 bases. The trim removed 4 bases at V and 2 bases at J, leaving 1 base unmatched. Looked up from germline, CDR1 is MGHRA and CDR2 is YSYEKL. CDR3 size: 13 residues. In DNA form, the CDR3 reads TGCGCCAGCAGCCTGACAGGGAACTATGGCTACACCTTC. This gives the protein CASSLTGNYGYTF.

The rearrangement joins TRBV7-8 to TRBJ1-2; 9 nucleotides line up with TRBD1. The CDR3 spans 15 residues. V lost 5 bases, J lost 6 bases, and 10 bases stayed unmatched. Germline values: CDR1 SGHVS, CDR2 FQNEAQ. The CDR3 sequence: CASSPNRGQIDGYTF. The CDR3 DNA sequence: TGTGCCAGCAGCCCCAACAGGGGGCAGATTGATGGCTACACCTTC.

The chain has TRBV19 and TRBJ1-5; TRBD1 matches at 7 bases. The CDR3 spans 13 residues. Germline CDR1 LNHDA, CDR2 SQIVND (reference sequence). J lost 7 bases, V lost 8 bases, and 8 bases had no gene match. DNA of the CDR3: TGTGCCAGTGACCGGGACAGAAGACAGCCCCAGCATTTT. Protein: CASDRDRRQPQHF.

The chain is built from TRBV3-1 (or the pseudogene TRBV3-2) and TRBJ2-1, with a tentative D call TRBD1 (6 bases). The V end was cut by 0 bases, the J end by 0 bases, with 15 bases between. Germline V CDR1 and CDR2: LGHDT, YNNKEL (reference sequence). The CDR3 is made up of 18 amino acids. CDR3 residues: CASSQESRADSSYNEQFF. In nucleotides, the CDR3 is TGTGCCAGCAGCCAAGAGAGTAGGGCGGACAGCTCCTACAATGAGCAGTTCTTC.

The CDR3 reads CASSFISGGAWTEAFF. DNA of the CDR3: TGTGCCAGCAGTTTCATCTCAGGGGGCGCGTGGACTGAAGCTTTCTTT. The rearrangement joins TRBV28 to TRBJ1-1; the match to TRBD1 covers 8 bases. This CDR3 has 16 amino acids. Germline loops: CDR1 MDHEN, CDR2 SYDVKM. V was clipped by 3 bases and J by 5 bases; unmatched bases: 11.

J is TRBJ1-2 and V is TRBV5-1, with D uncertain. The CDR3 consists of 14 residues. V lost 4 bases and J 4 bases, leaving 14 bases between the germline ends. CDR1 and CDR2 from the germline V gene are SGHRS and YFSETQ. The CDR3 region is CASSPASGSYGYTF. The DNA for the CDR3 is TGCGCCAGCAGCCCCGCTTCGGGGAGCTATGGCTACACCTTC.

V gene TRBV11-2 combines with J gene TRBJ2-5; D possibly corresponds to TRBD2 (7 bases). This CDR3 spans 14 amino acids. CDR1 is SGHAT, CDR2 FQNNGV, per germline. Trimming removed 5 bases at V and 5 bases at J, with 15 bases between. The CDR3 loop is CASSISGGRETQYF. The CDR3 nucleotides are TGTGCCAGCAGCATATCGGGGGGCCGGGAGACCCAGTACTTC. Supplemented by reference TRBV11-2 and TRBJ2-5, the full variable domain reads EAGVAQSPRYKIIEKRQSVAFWCNPISGHATLYWYQQILGQGPKLLIQFQNNGVVDDSQLPKDRFSAERLKGVDSTLKIQPAKLEDSAVYLCASSISGGRETQYFGPGTRLLVL.

This clone was seen more than once but under ten times. This rearrangement joins TRBV5-1 to TRBJ1-6; 7 nucleotides line up with TRBD1. This CDR3 has 15 residues. CDR1 and CDR2 from the germline V gene are SGHRS and YFSETQ. V lost 0 bases and J lost 8; bases outside the gene matches: 5. The CDR3 spells CASSLAGQNYSPLHF. The CDR3 DNA reads TGCGCCAGCAGCTTGGCGGGACAGAACTATTCACCCCTCCACTTT. Combining the CDR3 with reference TRBV5-1 and TRBJ1-6 gives the whole variable domain KAGVTQTPRYLIKTRGQQVTLSCSPISGHRSVSWYQQTPGQGLQFLFEYFSETQRNKGNFPGRFSGRQFSNSRSEMNVSTLELGDSALYLCASSLAGQNYSPLHFGNGTRLTVT.

The chain combines TRBV6-5 with TRBJ1-1; tentative D call: TRBD1 (5 bases). The V gene's germline CDR1 is MNHEY and CDR2 SVGAGI. Trimming pared 9 bases from V and 1 base from J, leaving 6 bases between. The CDR3 spans 11 residues. CDR3 sequence (DNA): TGTGCCAGTACAGGGAACACTGAAGCTTTCTTT. Its protein product is CASTGNTEAFF.

The J gene is TRBJ2-3, the V gene TRBV6-4; no clear D gene. Trimming cost V 5 bases and J 3 bases, with 12 bases left between them. The CDR3 totals 14 residues. Germline CDR1 MRHNA, CDR2 SNTAGT. The CDR3 spells CASSQIFLTDTQYF. In nucleotides, the CDR3 is TGTGCCAGCAGTCAGATCTTCTTGACAGATACGCAGTATTTT.

This chain uses TRBV6-4 with TRBJ1-1, with 7 positions matching TRBD1. Trimming removed 7 bases from V and 5 bases from J; junction bases left unmatched: 7. The germline V gene has CDR1 MRHNA and CDR2 SNTAGT. This CDR3 is built from 13 residues. In DNA form, the CDR3 reads TGTGCCAGCACCCCACAGGGGTGGACTGAAGCTTTCTTT. It yields the protein CASTPQGWTEAFF.

This clone was seen more than once but under ten times. The chain has TRBV19 and TRBJ1-4, with D possibly TRBD1 on 5 matching bases. V lost 3 bases and J 11 bases, leaving 13 bases between the germline ends. Germline V CDR1 and CDR2: LNHDA, SQIVND (reference sequence). The CDR3 is 13 amino acids. The CDR3 is CASSMGRTKKLFF. Here the CDR3 DNA reads TGTGCCAGTAGTATGGGGCGGACTAAGAAACTGTTTTTT.

The chain uses TRBV6-5 and TRBJ2-7; D call uncertain. The CDR3 loop spans 13 amino acids. Trimming pared 5 bases from V and 1 base from J, leaving 9 bases between. From germline, CDR1 is MNHEY and CDR2 SVGAGI. The CDR3 sequence is CASSIELSYEQYF. The CDR3 DNA reads as TGTGCCAGCAGTATTGAACTTTCCTACGAGCAGTACTTC.

CDR3 in amino acids: CASSCWDSRYSNQPQHF. CDR3 DNA sequence: TGTGCCAGCAGCTGCTGGGACAGTAGATATAGCAATCAGCCCCAGCATTTT. The rearrangement links TRBV21-1 to TRBJ1-5; no check of the table's D call, TRBD1, against the DNA was made. TRBV21-1 is reported as a pseudogene. The length of the CDR3 is 17 residues.

V usage is TRBV6-6 and J usage is TRBJ2-6; tentative D call: TRBD1 (5 bases). V was pared by 7 bases and J by 4 bases, with 14 bases between. Germline values: CDR1 MNHNY, CDR2 SVGAGI (reference sequence). The CDR3 length is 15 residues. This CDR3 reads CASNPPGWGANVLTF. The DNA of the CDR3 is TGTGCCAGCAACCCCCCAGGGTGGGGGGCCAACGTCCTGACTTTC.

This sequence joins TRBV5-1 and TRBJ2-1; tentative D call: TRBD2 (7 bases). V was trimmed by 4 bases and J by 8 bases, leaving 22 bases between them. The CDR3 spans 16 residues. Per the germline V gene, CDR1 is SGHRS and CDR2 is YFSETQ. The chain's CDR3 is CASSPLAGARTDEQFF. CDR3 nucleotide sequence: TGCGCCAGCAGCCCCCTGGCGGGGGCCCGTACGGATGAGCAGTTCTTC.

The chain links TRBV6-2 or TRBV6-3 to TRBJ2-7; a possible D gene is TRBD1 (5 bases). Trimming took 8 bases from V and 5 from J, leaving 19 bases between them. CDR1 and CDR2 (germline): MNHEY, SVGEGT. This CDR3 spans 14 amino acids. The CDR3 reads CASRPADTENEQYF. CDR3 in DNA: TGTGCCAGCCGCCCGGCGGACACGGAAAACGAGCAGTACTTC.

This clone occurred once. This sequence joins TRBV14 and TRBJ2-7; 9 bases map to TRBD1. Germline CDR1 is SGHDN and CDR2 is FVKESK. V lost 4 bases and J lost 4; bases outside the gene matches: 8. CDR3 size: 15 residues. CDR3 nucleotide sequence: TGTGCCAGCAGCCCCGGGACAGGGCATTATTACGAGCAGTACTTC. It codes for CASSPGTGHYYEQYF.

This chain links TRBV5-5 with TRBJ2-5; D unclear. CDR3 length: 13 residues. Trimming removed 0 bases from V and 5 bases from J, with 8 bases in between. Per germline, CDR1 SGHKS and CDR2 YYEKEE (reference sequence). The DNA for the CDR3 is TGTGCCAGCAGCTTGGCCCACGGGGAGACCCAGTACTTC. It codes for CASSLAHGETQYF.

This clone was seen a handful of times. The chain links TRBV5-6 to TRBJ1-1; 9 bases agree with TRBD1. This CDR3 has 15 residues. CDR1 and CDR2 from the germline V gene are SGHDT and YYEEEE. J lost 5 bases, V lost 0 bases, and 5 bases had no gene match. The CDR3, as DNA: TGTGCCAGCAGCTTGGCTAGGACAGGGGAGACTGAAGCTTTCTTT. This encodes CASSLARTGETEAFF.

CDR3 amino acids: CASSVADRDEQYF. The DNA of the CDR3 is TGTGCCAGCAGCGTAGCTGACAGGGACGAGCAGTACTTC. The chain recombines TRBV9 with TRBJ2-7, with 7 bases fitting TRBD1. CDR3 length equals 13 residues. Germline assignment: CDR1 SGDLS and CDR2 YYNGEE. The junction had 2 bases not matched to a gene; V was cut back by 0 bases and J by 5 bases.